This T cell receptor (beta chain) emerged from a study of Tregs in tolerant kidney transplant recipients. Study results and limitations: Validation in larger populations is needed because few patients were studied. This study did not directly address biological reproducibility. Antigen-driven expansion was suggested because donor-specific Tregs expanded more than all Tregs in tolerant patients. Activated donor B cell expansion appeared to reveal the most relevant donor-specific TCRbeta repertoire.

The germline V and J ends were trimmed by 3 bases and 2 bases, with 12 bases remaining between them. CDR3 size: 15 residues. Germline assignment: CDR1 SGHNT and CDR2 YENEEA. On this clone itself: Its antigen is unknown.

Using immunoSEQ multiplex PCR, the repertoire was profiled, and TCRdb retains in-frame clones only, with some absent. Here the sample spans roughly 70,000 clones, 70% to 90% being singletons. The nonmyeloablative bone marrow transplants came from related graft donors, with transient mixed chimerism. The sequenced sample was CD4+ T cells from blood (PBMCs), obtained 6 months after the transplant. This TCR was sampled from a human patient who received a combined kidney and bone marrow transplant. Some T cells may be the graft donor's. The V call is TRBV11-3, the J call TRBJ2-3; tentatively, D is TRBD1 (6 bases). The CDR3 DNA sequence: TGTGCCAGCAGCTTGGGGGCCCAGACCACAGATACGCAGTATTTT. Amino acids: CASSLGAQTTDTQYF.